These T cell receptor beta chains were read from a single sample in a study of T cells in Graves' hyperthyroidism and ophthalmopathy. One entry per CDR3 protein, called by TCRdb with MiXCR from the multiplex PCR reads. The sample carries under 650,000 distinct CDR3 sequences, 15% to 20% recorded once. Sequenced: blood. The receptors shown here come from a woman in her 30s with Graves' hyperthyroidism. Each CDR3 is given with its conserved first and last residue. Fields, in order: V gene, clone size, J gene, D gene, CDR3 DNA, CDR3 protein. The D gene is left open where the match is weak. Size values are once, few and many counts, or a class for expanded clones, and some rows have none.

>TRBV30|.|TRBJ2-6|TRBD1
TGTGCCTGGAGTGAGGGGGACAGAGTCCTGACTTTC
CAWSEGDRVLTF
>TRBV7-2|.|TRBJ1-5|.
TGTGCCAGCACCACCTCGAGTGGCCAGCCCCAGCATTTT
CASTTSSGQPQHF
>TRBV7-2|many|TRBJ2-3|TRBD2
TGTGCCAGCAGCCAGATAGCGGGAATGGCTAGCACAGATACGCAGTATTTT
CASSQIAGMASTDTQYF
>TRBV6-2/TRBV6-3|many|TRBJ2-3|.
TGTGCCAGCAGTTATCAGGGCCCCCCCACAGATACGCAGTATTTT
CASSYQGPPTDTQYF
>TRBV20-1|many|TRBJ1-3|.
TGCAGTGCCCAGACTTCGACCTCCACCATATATTTT
CSAQTSTSTIYF
>TRBV4-3|.|TRBJ2-3|.
TGCGCCAGCAGCCAAGGCGTGGGCTCGAATACGCAGTATTTT
CASSQGVGSNTQYF
>TRBV12-3/TRBV12-4|many|TRBJ2-1|.
TGTGCCAGTTATTCCGGGACTCTTCTCAATGAGCAGTTCTTC
CASYSGTLLNEQFF
>TRBV11-2|many|TRBJ2-1|TRBD2
TGTGCCAGCAGCCCCCTAGCGGGTTTAGGCGATGAGCAGTTCTTC
CASSPLAGLGDEQFF
>TRBV12-3/TRBV12-4|many|TRBJ2-7|TRBD1
TGTGCCAGCAGTTCCAGGGGGCTCTACGAGCAGTACTTC
CASSSRGLYEQYF
>TRBV7-2|many|TRBJ1-1|.
TGTGCCAGCAGCTTAATAAGGGAAGCTTTCTTT
CASSLIREAFF
>TRBV11-2|few|TRBJ2-2|TRBD1
TGTGCCAGCAGCTTAGGGCGACAGGGGGTCACCGGGGAGCTGTTTTTT
CASSLGRQGVTGELFF
>TRBV14|.|TRBJ2-7|TRBD1
TGTGCCAGCAGCCAACCGGGACAGGGGTTATCCTACGAGCAGTACTTC
CASSQPGQGLSYEQYF
>TRBV11-1|many|TRBJ2-1|TRBD1
TGTGCCAGCAGCTTAGGGCAGGGGGCTTATGAGCAGTTCTTC
CASSLGQGAYEQFF
>TRBV5-1|many|TRBJ2-1|.
TGCGCCAGCAACGGGGGAGGGGGTAGGTCCTACAATGAGCAGTTCTTC
CASNGGGGRSYNEQFF